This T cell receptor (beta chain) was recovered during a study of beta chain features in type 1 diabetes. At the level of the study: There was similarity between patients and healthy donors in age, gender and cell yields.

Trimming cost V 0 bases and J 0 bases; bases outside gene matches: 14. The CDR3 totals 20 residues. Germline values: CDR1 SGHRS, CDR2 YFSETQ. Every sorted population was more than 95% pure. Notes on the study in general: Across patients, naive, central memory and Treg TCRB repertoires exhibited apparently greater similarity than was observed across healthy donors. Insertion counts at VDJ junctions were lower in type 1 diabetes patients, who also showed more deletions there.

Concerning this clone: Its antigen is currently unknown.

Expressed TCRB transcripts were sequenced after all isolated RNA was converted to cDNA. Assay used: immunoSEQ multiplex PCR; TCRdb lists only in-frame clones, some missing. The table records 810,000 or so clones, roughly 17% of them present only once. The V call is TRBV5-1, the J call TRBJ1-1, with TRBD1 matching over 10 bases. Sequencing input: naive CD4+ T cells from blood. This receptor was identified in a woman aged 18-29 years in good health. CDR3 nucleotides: TGCGCCAGCAGCTTGGACTTACCCGCGGGACAGGGGATTATGAACACTGAAGCTTTCTTT. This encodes CASSLDLPAGQGIMNTEAFF.